This TCR beta chain was found in a study of cytomegalovirus exposure and HLA in healthy donors. Study findings and constraints: Most observed TCR sequences were rare, whereas some public TCRs were detected in many donors. Cytomegalovirus association was listed for 164 TCR beta chains.

With respect to this clone: Its matching antigen is unknown.

The CDR3 is made up of 16 amino acids. V was pared by 5 bases and J by 0 bases, with 6 bases of the junction left unmatched. Germline values: CDR1 SGHVS, CDR2 FNYEAQ. The study drew the donors from its approximately 110-subject validation cohort, separate from the approximately 690-subject first cohort. The protocol was immunoSEQ multiplex PCR, while the TCRdb copy is restricted to in-frame clones and leaves out a portion. The data contain about 130,000 clones, 75% to 90% of them singletons. The sequence came from a woman aged 18-29 years in good health and CMV-seronegative. The sequenced material came from PBMCs. J is TRBJ2-5 and V is TRBV7-6, with 10 bases fitting TRBD2. The CDR3 DNA reads TGTGCCAGCAGCCTTACTAGCGGGATTTACCAAGAGACCCAGTACTTC. Translation: CASSLTSGIYQETQYF.